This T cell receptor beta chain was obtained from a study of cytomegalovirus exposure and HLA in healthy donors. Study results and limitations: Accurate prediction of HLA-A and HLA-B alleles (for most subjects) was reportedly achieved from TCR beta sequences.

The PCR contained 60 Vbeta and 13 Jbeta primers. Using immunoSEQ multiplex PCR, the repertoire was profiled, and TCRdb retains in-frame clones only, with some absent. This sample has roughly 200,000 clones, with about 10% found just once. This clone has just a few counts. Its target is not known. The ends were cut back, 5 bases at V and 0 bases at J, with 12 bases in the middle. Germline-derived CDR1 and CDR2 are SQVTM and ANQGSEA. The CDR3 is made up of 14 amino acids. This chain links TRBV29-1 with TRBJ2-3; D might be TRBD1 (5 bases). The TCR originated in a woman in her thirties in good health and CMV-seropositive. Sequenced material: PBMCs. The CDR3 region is CSVNRHPSTDTQYF. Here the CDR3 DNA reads TGCAGCGTTAACAGGCACCCTAGCACAGATACGCAGTATTTT.